Below are 16 T cell receptor beta chains sequenced from a single sample in a study of T cell repertoires and HLA-DP antigens. The repertoire was sequenced with immunoSEQ multiplex PCR; TCRdb's copy has only in-frame clones and lacks some. Counted here are approximately 110,000 clones, 80% to 95% occurring once; the ten biggest clones make up more than 0.25%. No cognate antigen is known for these TCRs. The material sequenced was CD4+ T cells from PBMCs. These receptors came from a woman aged 18 to 35 in good health and CMV-seronegative.

The chain has TRBV6-5 and TRBJ1-5; D unclear. The V end was cut by 5 bases, the J end by 4 bases, with 15 bases between. Germline values: CDR1 MNHEY, CDR2 SVGAGI. The CDR3 loop spans 15 amino acids. CDR3 sequence reads: CASSGSEASNQPQHF. DNA for the CDR3: TGTGCCAGCAGTGGGTCAGAGGCCTCAAATCAGCCCCAGCATTTT.

The J gene is TRBJ2-1, the V gene TRBV10-3; TRBD2 matches 7 bases. Trimming at V came to 3 bases and at J to 0 bases, leaving 2 bases not matched to a gene. The CDR3 is 15 amino acids. Germline CDR1 and CDR2: ENHRY and SYGVKD. The CDR3 coding sequence is TGTGCCATCAGTGACTTAGCGGGCTCCTACAATGAGCAGTTCTTC. Translation gives CAISDLAGSYNEQFF.

A single count supports this clone. The chain carries TRBV19 and TRBJ1-2; D is unresolved. The V and J ends lost 6 bases and 1 base respectively, with 15 bases between them. The CDR3 has 15 residues. Germline V gene data show CDR1 as LNHDA and CDR2 as SQIVND (reference sequence). The CDR3 loop is CASSLNIRGNYGYTF. For the CDR3, the DNA is TGTGCCAGTAGCCTAAATATCCGGGGTAACTATGGCTACACCTTC.

This clone was recorded once. The chain couples TRBV5-1 to TRBJ2-6, with 7 bases aligning to TRBD1. Per germline, CDR1 SGHRS and CDR2 YFSETQ. CDR3 length: 16 amino acids. With 7 bases clipped from V and 1 base from J, the junction kept 8 bases outside the gene matches. The CDR3 sequence is CASSGDRPSGANVLTF. CDR3 coding DNA: TGCGCCAGCTCTGGGGACAGACCTTCTGGGGCCAACGTCCTGACTTTC.

The chain has TRBV28 and TRBJ2-7; 7 bases match TRBD1. This CDR3 comprises 14 residues. Trimming removed 2 bases from V and 0 bases from J; junction bases left unmatched: 1. Looked up from germline, CDR1 is MDHEN and CDR2 is SYDVKM. Here the CDR3 DNA reads TGTGCCAGCAGTTTAAGGGACAGCTCCTACGAGCAGTACGTC. Its protein product is CASSLRDSSYEQYV.

The CDR3 spells CASSSQGAANTEAFF. The CDR3 DNA sequence: TGTGCCAGCAGTTCTCAGGGGGCGGCGAACACTGAAGCTTTCTTT. The gene calls are TRBV5-4 and TRBJ1-1, with 8 bases that match TRBD1. Trimming took 5 bases from V and 1 from J; bases not matched to a gene: 7. Germline V gene sequence: CDR1 SGHNT, CDR2 YYREEE (reference sequence). The length of the CDR3 is 15 residues.

The rearrangement uses TRBV10-3 and TRBJ1-2; TRBD1 matches at 8 bases. The CDR3 consists of 14 residues. Losses at the gene ends were 3 bases for V and 3 bases for J; bases not matched to a gene: 3. Per the germline V gene, CDR1 is ENHRY and CDR2 is SYGVKD. CDR3 bases: TGTGCCATCAGTGATACAGGGGGGGACTATGGCTACACCTTC. Protein sequence: CAISDTGGDYGYTF.

The V and J genes are TRBV7-2 and TRBJ1-5; 8 bases map to TRBD1. This CDR3 has 14 residues. CDR1 SGHTA and CDR2 FQGNSA come from the germline V gene. V shed 5 bases and J 8 bases; nucleotides not matched to a gene: 8. CDR3 residues: CASSGRTGPEPQHF. In nucleotides, the CDR3 is TGTGCCAGCAGCGGACGGACAGGGCCCGAGCCCCAGCATTTT.

This chain links TRBV28 with TRBJ1-2; D is perhaps TRBD1 (6 bases). The V and J ends lost 2 bases and 4 bases respectively, with 14 bases between them. The CDR3 runs 15 residues. CDR1 is MDHEN, CDR2 SYDVKM, per germline. CDR3 sequence: CASSLGQPRLYGYTF. For the CDR3, the DNA is TGTGCCAGCAGTTTAGGACAGCCCCGCCTCTATGGCTACACCTTC.

The chain links TRBV7-9 to TRBJ1-3; D is possibly TRBD1 (6 bases). Germline CDR1 SEHNR, CDR2 FQNEAQ (reference sequence). Trimming removed 6 bases at V and 0 bases at J, with 21 bases between. There are 18 residues in the CDR3. The CDR3 loop reads CASRADGQNFISGNTIYF. CDR3 sequence (DNA): TGTGCCAGCAGAGCAGACGGACAGAATTTTATCTCTGGAAACACCATATATTTT.

The chain uses TRBV4-2 and TRBJ2-2, with 7 bases that match TRBD1. V was pared by 4 bases and J by 5 bases, with 13 bases of the junction left unmatched. Germline V gene sequence: CDR1 LGHNA, CDR2 YNFKEQ. The CDR3 has 17 amino acids. DNA of the CDR3: TGTGCCAGCAGCCGATCACAGGGGCGTACTACTACCGGGGAGCTGTTTTTT. Translated: CASSRSQGRTTTGELFF.

This clone was picked up one time. The V call is TRBV19, the J call TRBJ1-4; 8 nucleotides match TRBD1. Germline V lookup: CDR1 LNHDA, CDR2 SQIVND (reference sequence). With V trimmed by 7 bases and J by 7 bases, 11 bases remained unmatched. The CDR3 extends over 15 amino acids. CDR3 in amino acids: CASIRGRGQVEKLFF. The CDR3, as DNA: TGTGCCAGTATTCGTGGCAGGGGGCAAGTTGAAAAACTGTTTTTT.

The table lists this clone with a count of one. This rearrangement joins TRBV29-1 to TRBJ2-3; 8 bases are a match to TRBD1. The V segment lost 7 bases and the J segment 0 bases; nucleotides outside the gene matches: 3. Germline lookup yields CDR1 SQVTM and CDR2 ANQGSEA. The CDR3 has 13 residues. CDR3 sequence reads: CSGRQGSTDTQYF. CDR3 sequence (DNA): TGCAGCGGTCGACAGGGGAGCACAGATACGCAGTATTTT.

The chain couples TRBV5-4 to TRBJ1-5; D possibly corresponds to TRBD1 (5 bases). Germline assignment: CDR1 SGHNT and CDR2 YYREEE (reference sequence). There are 14 residues in the CDR3. The ends were cut back, 4 bases at V and 2 bases at J, with 10 bases in the middle. As DNA, the CDR3 is TGTGCCAGCAGCGTTGGGGGGGGCAATCAGCCCCAGCATTTT. It translates to CASSVGGGNQPQHF. Supplemented by reference TRBV5-4 and TRBJ1-5, the full variable domain reads ETGVTQSPTHLIKTRGQQVTLRCSSQSGHNTVSWYQQALGQGPQFIFQYYREEENGRGNFPPRFSGLQFPNYSSELNVNALELDDSALYLCASSVGGGNQPQHFGDGTRLSIL.

The chain links TRBV5-4 to TRBJ1-6; TRBD1 might be the D (6 bases). The CDR3 runs to 14 residues. CDR1 is SGHNT, CDR2 YYREEE, per germline (reference sequence). Trimming took 0 bases from V and 14 from J, leaving 15 bases between them. The chain's CDR3 is CASSLEAGEGALHF. The CDR3 DNA reads TGTGCCAGCAGCTTGGAGGCAGGGGAGGGGGCCCTCCACTTT.

The chain recombines TRBV6-5 with TRBJ2-2; D is ambiguous. Germline CDR1 MNHEY, CDR2 SVGAGI. The CDR3 length is 14 residues. The V end was cut by 6 bases, the J end by 3 bases, with 11 bases between. In DNA form, the CDR3 reads TGTGCCAGCAGACGCGATGGCTACACCGGGGAGCTGTTTTTT. It codes for CASRRDGYTGELFF.